One sample yielded the 14 T cell receptor beta chains listed below, sequenced in a study of blood T cell repertoires in COVID-19. The method was immunoSEQ multiplex PCR; TCRdb's version includes in-frame clones alone and lacks a portion of them. The profile covers about 180,000 clones, with approximately 86% appearing a single time and 2.9% taken by the ten largest. Material for sequencing was peripheral blood. Source of these receptors: a woman in her 30s with active or convalescent COVID-19.

This clone has a handful of counts. This chain joins TRBV20-1 and TRBJ2-5; D is unclear. This CDR3 has 11 amino acids. Trimming pared 6 bases from V and 0 bases from J, leaving 5 bases between. Germline-derived CDR1 and CDR2 are DFQATT and SNEGSKA (reference sequence). In DNA form, the CDR3 reads TGCAGTGCCAGGTACCAAGAGACCCAGTACTTC. It specifies CSARYQETQYF.

The V call is TRBV9, the J call TRBJ2-5, with D maybe TRBD2 (6 bases). The germline V gene has CDR1 SGDLS and CDR2 YYNGEE. The CDR3 has 14 residues. V lost 5 bases and J 4 bases, leaving 15 bases between the germline ends. The CDR3 sequence is CASSRDSPGETQYF. CDR3 coding DNA: TGTGCCAGCAGTCGGGACTCCCCAGGAGAGACCCAGTACTTC.

This chain connects TRBV19 to TRBJ2-7; 10 positions agree with TRBD2. The CDR3 is 15 residues long. V gave up 3 bases and J gave up 1 base; unmatched junction bases: 3. Per germline, CDR1 LNHDA and CDR2 SQIVND (reference sequence). Here the CDR3 DNA reads TGTGCCAGTAGTATTCTAGCGGGGGATTCCTACGAGCAGTACTTC. It is translated as CASSILAGDSYEQYF.

The chain recombines TRBV12-5 with TRBJ2-1; D unclear. The V end was cut by 1 base, the J end by 4 bases, with 2 bases between. CDR1 is LGHNT and CDR2 is FRNRAP in the germline V gene. The CDR3 spans 12 residues. The CDR3 loop reads CASGLAYNEQFF. CDR3 nucleotides: TGTGCTAGTGGTTTGGCTTACAATGAGCAGTTCTTC.

The V gene is TRBV11-2, the J gene TRBJ2-7, with D possibly matching TRBD1 (6 bases). Germline CDR1 is SGHAT and CDR2 is FQNNGV. Trimming left V 5 bases short and J 2 bases short, with 10 bases between. The CDR3 is 13 residues long. For the CDR3, the DNA is TGTGCCAGCAGCCTAGGACAGACCTACGAGCAGTACTTC. Residues: CASSLGQTYEQYF.

The rearrangement joins TRBV9 to TRBJ2-1, with 7 bases matching TRBD1. This CDR3 comprises 18 residues. Trimming at V came to 0 bases and at J to 3 bases, leaving 12 bases not matched to a gene. CDR1 is SGDLS, CDR2 YYNGEE, per germline. The CDR3 region has the DNA TGTGCCAGCAGCGTAGTGAGAGGGGGCGATGCTCTCTACAATGAGCAGTTCTTC. It encodes CASSVVRGGDALYNEQFF.

The table lists this clone with a count of one. This chain uses TRBV6-5 with TRBJ2-7, with TRBD2 matching over 11 bases. Germline V lookup: CDR1 MNHEY, CDR2 SVGAGI. The CDR3 contains 13 residues. V shed 10 bases and J 0 bases; nucleotides not matched to a gene: 2. CDR3 in amino acids: CATTSGVSYEQYF. The CDR3 nucleotides read TGTGCCACGACTAGCGGGGTCTCCTACGAGCAGTACTTC.

J is TRBJ1-5 and V is TRBV3-1 (or the pseudogene TRBV3-2), with 9 nucleotides matching TRBD1. The CDR3 covers 17 residues. V trimming: 1 base; J trimming: 2 bases; junction bases outside the gene matches: 6. The V gene's germline CDR1 is LGHDT and CDR2 YNNKEL (reference sequence). The CDR3 is CASSQGTGEVGNQPQHF. CDR3 nucleotide sequence: TGTGCCAGCAGCCAAGGGACAGGGGAGGTCGGCAATCAGCCCCAGCATTTT.

The chain is built from TRBV10-1 and TRBJ1-1, with D unresolved. CDR1 WNHNN and CDR2 SYGVQD come from the germline V gene (reference sequence). The length of the CDR3 is 15 residues. With 4 bases removed from V and 0 bases from J, the gap between germline ends came to 12 bases. The CDR3 region has the DNA TGCGCCAGCAGTGGGAGGGTCGAGATGAACACTGAAGCTTTCTTT. Protein: CASSGRVEMNTEAFF.

The chain is built from TRBV9 and TRBJ1-1; D unresolved. CDR3 size: 15 residues. Deletions cut 5 bases from V and 1 base from J, with 15 bases between. CDR1 is SGDLS and CDR2 is YYNGEE in the germline V gene. The CDR3, as DNA: TGTGCCAGCAGTCGCACGAGGCTGGGGAACACTGAAGCTTTCTTT. As protein: CASSRTRLGNTEAFF.

The gene calls are TRBV19 and TRBJ1-2; possibly TRBD1 for D (6 bases). The CDR3 contains 15 residues. V lost 8 bases, J lost 4 bases, and 20 bases lay in between. CDR1 LNHDA and CDR2 SQIVND come from the germline V gene (reference sequence). The CDR3 region is CASFDRTAWAYGYTF. CDR3 nucleotide sequence: TGTGCCAGTTTCGACCGGACAGCATGGGCCTATGGCTACACCTTC. Full variable domain (remainder filled in from reference TRBV19 and TRBJ1-2): DGGITQSPKYLFRKEGQNVTLSCEQNLNHDAMYWYRQDPGQGLRLIYYSQIVNDFQKGDIAEGYSVSREKKESFPLTVTSAQKNPTAFYLCASFDRTAWAYGYTFGSGTRLTVV.

The rearrangement uses TRBV19 and TRBJ2-6; no reliable D call. V was pared by 3 bases and J by 2 bases, with 5 bases between. This CDR3 has 14 residues. The germline gives CDR1 LNHDA, CDR2 SQIVND (reference sequence). The CDR3 loop reads CASSMSPGANVLTF. As DNA, the CDR3 is TGTGCCAGTAGTATGAGCCCTGGGGCCAACGTCCTGACTTTC.

The V and J genes are TRBV7-2 and TRBJ1-5; the match to TRBD1 covers 10 bases. The CDR3 is made up of 15 amino acids. The V segment lost 1 base and the J segment 5 bases; nucleotides outside the gene matches: 2. Germline assignment: CDR1 SGHTA and CDR2 FQGNSA. CDR3 coding DNA: TGTGCCAGCAGCTTAGTAGGGACAGGGGATCAGCCCCAGCATTTT. Protein: CASSLVGTGDQPQHF.

The chain is built from TRBV27 and TRBJ2-7; 7 nucleotides line up with TRBD1. The CDR3 is made up of 13 amino acids. Germline CDR1 MNHEY, CDR2 SMNVEV (reference sequence). Trimming removed 5 bases from V and 5 bases from J; junction bases left unmatched: 6. The CDR3 loop is CASSLTGIHEQYF. CDR3 in DNA: TGTGCCAGCAGTCTGACAGGGATACACGAGCAGTACTTC.